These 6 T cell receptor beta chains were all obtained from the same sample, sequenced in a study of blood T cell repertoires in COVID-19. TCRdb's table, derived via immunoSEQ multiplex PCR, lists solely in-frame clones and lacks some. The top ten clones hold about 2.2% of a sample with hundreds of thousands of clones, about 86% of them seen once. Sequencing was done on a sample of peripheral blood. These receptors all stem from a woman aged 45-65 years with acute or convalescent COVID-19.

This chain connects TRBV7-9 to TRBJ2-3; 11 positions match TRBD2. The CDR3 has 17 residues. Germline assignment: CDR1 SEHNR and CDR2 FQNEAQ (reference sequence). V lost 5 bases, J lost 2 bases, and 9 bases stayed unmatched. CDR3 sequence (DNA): TGTGCCAGCAGCATAGGGGGGACTAGCGGAATCACAGATACGCAGTATTTT. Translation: CASSIGGTSGITDTQYF.

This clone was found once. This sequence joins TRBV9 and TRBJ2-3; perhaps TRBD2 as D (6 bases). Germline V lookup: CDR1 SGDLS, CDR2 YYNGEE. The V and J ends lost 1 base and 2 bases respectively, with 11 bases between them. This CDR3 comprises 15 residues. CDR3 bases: TGTGCCAGCAGCGTACTAGGACTAAACACAGATACGCAGTATTTT. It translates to CASSVLGLNTDTQYF.

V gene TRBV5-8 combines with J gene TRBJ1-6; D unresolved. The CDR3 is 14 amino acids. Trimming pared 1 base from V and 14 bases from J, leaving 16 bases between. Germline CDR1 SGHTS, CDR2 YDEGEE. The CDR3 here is CASSLSTYSFSLHF. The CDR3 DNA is TGTGCCAGCAGCTTGAGTACCTACAGCTTTTCCCTCCACTTT.

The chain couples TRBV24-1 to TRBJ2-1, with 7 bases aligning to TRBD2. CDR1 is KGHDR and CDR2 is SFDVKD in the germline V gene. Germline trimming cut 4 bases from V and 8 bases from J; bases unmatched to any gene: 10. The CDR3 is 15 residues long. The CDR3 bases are TGTGCCACCAGTGACCTCGTCGGGGGGACGGATGAGCAGTTCTTC. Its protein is CATSDLVGGTDEQFF.

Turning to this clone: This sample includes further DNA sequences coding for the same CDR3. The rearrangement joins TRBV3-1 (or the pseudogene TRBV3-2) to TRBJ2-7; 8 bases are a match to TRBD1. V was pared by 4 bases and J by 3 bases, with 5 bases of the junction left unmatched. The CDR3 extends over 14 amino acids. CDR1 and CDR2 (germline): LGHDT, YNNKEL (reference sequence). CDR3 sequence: CASSPGTGGYEQYF. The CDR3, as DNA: TGTGCCAGCAGCCCCGGGACAGGAGGCTACGAGCAGTACTTC.

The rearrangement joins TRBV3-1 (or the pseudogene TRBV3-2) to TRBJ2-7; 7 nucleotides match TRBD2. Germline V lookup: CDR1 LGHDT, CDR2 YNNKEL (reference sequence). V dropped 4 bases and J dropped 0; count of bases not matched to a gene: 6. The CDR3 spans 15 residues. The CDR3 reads CASSLLASSSYEQYF. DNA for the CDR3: TGTGCCAGCAGCCTACTAGCGTCGAGCTCCTACGAGCAGTACTTC.